This T cell receptor (beta chain) was retrieved from a study of blood T cell repertoires in COVID-19 (dated by TCRdb to the early 2020s). At the level of the whole study: Samples covering the acute and convalescent phases of COVID-19 were provided by collaborators in the United States, Italy and Spain. The prospective study material was composed of cDNA or gDNA derived from T cells, B-cell-depleted T cells, or PBMCs. Deeply sampled blood TCRbeta repertoires from subjects exposed to, actively infected with, or recovered from COVID-19 were included in the dataset. The repertoires were made available in a free public database intended to serve as a resource for research on the immune response to SARS-CoV-2. The samples were drawn from two sources: the first 160 participants of the ongoing ImmuneRACE study, and 950 to 1,500 subjects contributed by 6 global collaborators. Nearly every sample came with metadata listing a de-identified subject ID, COVID-19 status, age in years and sex. Where available, HLA class I and class II types were taken from metadata supplied by the sample provider and were not determined by assay-based typing.

TCRbeta CDR3 regions were amplified from genomic DNA by means of the immunoSEQ Assay, a bias-controlled multiplex PCR. The original methods were these. The number of nucleated cells in each sample was estimated by amplification of reference gene primers within the assay. To quantify the absolute abundance of each unique TCRbeta CDR3 rearrangement, sequence reads were collapsed and filtered. For each sample, productive Simpson clonality was calculated as the square root of Simpson's diversity index over productive rearrangements. TCRdb's version of the immuneACCESS table is confined to in-frame rearrangements and falls short of the full clone set. An unresolved V gene accounts for under half of the shortfall where checked; the remainder is of unknown origin. V and J calls and clone size are as listed in that table; D and trimming were resolved from the DNA. For this sample the table gives about 6,800 clones, of which 80% to 90% were detected only once. Around a sixth of the sample is taken by the ten largest.

In regard to this clone: The specificity of this receptor is unknown. Base qualities were left out, and no much larger clone turns up one base away.

The trim is 4 bases for V and 10 bases for J, with a gap of 8 bases between the germline ends. CDR1 SQVTM and CDR2 ANQGSEA were looked up in the germline V gene. Including the terminal cysteine and phenylalanine, the CDR3 comprises 11 residues. CDR3 DNA only is kept here, 33 bases in frame from base 1. The study at large found these results: The quantity of clinical and demographic metadata differed by source and by participant and was supplied without curation.

Each collaborating institution followed its own protocols to collect whole blood in K2EDTA tubes. For TCRbeta analysis, collaborator samples were shipped as frozen whole blood, as isolated PBMCs, or as DNA extracted from either sample type. The receptor chain draws on TRBV29-1 and TRBJ1-6, with no confident D gene call. This sequence was found in a human donor in a cohort sampled during active COVID-19. Sequences were obtained from peripheral blood. In nucleotide form, the sequence is TGCAGCGTTGGGGAGCAATCACCCCTCCACTTT. Its protein product is CSVGEQSPLHF.